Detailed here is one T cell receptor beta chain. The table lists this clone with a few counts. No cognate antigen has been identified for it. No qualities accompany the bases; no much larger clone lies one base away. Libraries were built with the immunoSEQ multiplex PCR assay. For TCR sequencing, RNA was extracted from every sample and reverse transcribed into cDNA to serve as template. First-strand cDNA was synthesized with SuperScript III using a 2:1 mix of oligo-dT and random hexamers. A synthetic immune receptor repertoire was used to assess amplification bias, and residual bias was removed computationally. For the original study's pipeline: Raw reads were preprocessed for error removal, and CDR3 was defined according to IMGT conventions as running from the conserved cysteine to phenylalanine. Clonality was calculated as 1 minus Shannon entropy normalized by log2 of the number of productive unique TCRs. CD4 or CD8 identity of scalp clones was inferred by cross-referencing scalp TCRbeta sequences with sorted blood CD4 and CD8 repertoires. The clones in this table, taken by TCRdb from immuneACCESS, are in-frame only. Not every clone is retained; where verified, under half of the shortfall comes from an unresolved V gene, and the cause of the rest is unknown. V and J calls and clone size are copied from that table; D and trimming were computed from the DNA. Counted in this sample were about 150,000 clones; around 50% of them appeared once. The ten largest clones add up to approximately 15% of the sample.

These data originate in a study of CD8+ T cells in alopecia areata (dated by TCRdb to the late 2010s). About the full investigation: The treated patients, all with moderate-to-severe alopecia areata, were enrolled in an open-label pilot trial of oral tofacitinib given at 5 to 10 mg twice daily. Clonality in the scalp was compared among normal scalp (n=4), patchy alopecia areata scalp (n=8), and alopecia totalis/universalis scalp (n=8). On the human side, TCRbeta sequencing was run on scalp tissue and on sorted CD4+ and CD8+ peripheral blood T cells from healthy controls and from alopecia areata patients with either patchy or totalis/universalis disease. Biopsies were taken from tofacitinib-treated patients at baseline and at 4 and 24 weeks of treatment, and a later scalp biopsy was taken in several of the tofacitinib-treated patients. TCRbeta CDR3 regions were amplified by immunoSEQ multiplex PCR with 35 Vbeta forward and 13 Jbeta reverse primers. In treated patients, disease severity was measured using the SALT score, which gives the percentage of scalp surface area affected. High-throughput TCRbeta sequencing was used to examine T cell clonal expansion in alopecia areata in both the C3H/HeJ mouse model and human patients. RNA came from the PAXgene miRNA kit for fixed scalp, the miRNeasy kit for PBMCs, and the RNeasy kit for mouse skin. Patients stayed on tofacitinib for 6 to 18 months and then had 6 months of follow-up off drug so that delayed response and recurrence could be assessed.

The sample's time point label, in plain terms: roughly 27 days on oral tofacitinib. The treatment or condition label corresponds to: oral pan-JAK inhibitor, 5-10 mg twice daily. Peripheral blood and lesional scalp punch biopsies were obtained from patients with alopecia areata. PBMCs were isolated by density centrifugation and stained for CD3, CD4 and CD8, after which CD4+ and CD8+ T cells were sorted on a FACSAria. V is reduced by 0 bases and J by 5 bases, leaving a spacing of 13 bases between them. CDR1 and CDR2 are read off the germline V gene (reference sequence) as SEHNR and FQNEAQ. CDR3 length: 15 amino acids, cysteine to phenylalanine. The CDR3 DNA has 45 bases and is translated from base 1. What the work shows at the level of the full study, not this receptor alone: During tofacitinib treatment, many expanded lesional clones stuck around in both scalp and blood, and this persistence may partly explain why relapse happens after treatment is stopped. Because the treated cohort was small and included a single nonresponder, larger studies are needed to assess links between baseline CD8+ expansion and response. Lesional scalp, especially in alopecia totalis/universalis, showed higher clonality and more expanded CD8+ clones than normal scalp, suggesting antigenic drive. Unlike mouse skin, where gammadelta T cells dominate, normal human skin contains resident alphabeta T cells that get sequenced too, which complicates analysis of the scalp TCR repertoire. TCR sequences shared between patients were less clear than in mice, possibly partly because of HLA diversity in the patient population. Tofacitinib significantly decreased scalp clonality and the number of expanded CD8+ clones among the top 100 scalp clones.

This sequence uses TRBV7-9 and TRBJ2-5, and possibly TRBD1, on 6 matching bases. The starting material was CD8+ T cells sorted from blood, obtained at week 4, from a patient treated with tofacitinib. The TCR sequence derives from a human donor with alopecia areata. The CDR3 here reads CASSLAQGTVETQYF. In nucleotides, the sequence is TGTGCCAGCAGCTTAGCGCAGGGGACGGTCGAGACCCAGTACTTC.